These 9 T cell receptor beta chains came from one sample sequenced in a study of blood T cells in healthy people across ages. PCR was performed a second time for 7 to 11 cycles using a sample-barcoded 5' primer and a J-beta primer mix. TCRdb called the 5' RACE reads again in MiXCR, with one record for every CDR3 protein. The table lists roughly 860,000 distinct CDR3 sequences, less than 80% of them singletons. Input material: blood. The origin of the receptors is a man aged 30 to 39 in good health.

The chain employs TRBV24-1 and TRBJ2-3; 10 bases fit TRBD1. Germline loops: CDR1 KGHDR, CDR2 SFDVKD. The V segment lost 4 bases and the J segment 3 bases; nucleotides outside the gene matches: 9. CDR3 length: 17 residues. CDR3 bases: TGTGCCACCAGTGACCCTACCGGGACAGGGGAAACAGATACGCAGTATTTT. This codes for CATSDPTGTGETDTQYF.

The chain couples TRBV30 to TRBJ2-1; tentatively, D is TRBD2 (6 bases). The CDR3 contains 11 residues. Trimming left V 5 bases short and J 5 bases short, with 7 bases between. Per the germline V gene, CDR1 is GTSNPN and CDR2 is SVGIG (reference sequence). The CDR3 protein is CAWGGNNEQFF. The DNA of the CDR3 is TGTGCCTGGGGGGGGAACAATGAGCAGTTCTTC. Variable domain in full (rest from reference TRBV30 and TRBJ2-1): SQTIHQWPATLVQPVGSPLSLECTVEGTSNPNLYWYRQAAGRGLQLLFYSVGIGQISSEVPQNLSASRPQDRQFILSSKKLLLSDSGFYLCAWGGNNEQFFGPGTRLTVL.

This chain links TRBV12-3 or TRBV12-4 with TRBJ2-3, with TRBD2 matching over 13 bases. J lost 4 bases, V lost 6 bases, and 7 bases had no gene match. CDR3 length equals 16 residues. The CDR3 sequence: CASRTSGGWGPDTQYF. The CDR3 DNA follows: TGTGCCAGCAGGACTAGCGGGGGGTGGGGCCCAGATACGCAGTATTTT.

J is TRBJ1-5 and V is TRBV4-3; TRBD1 aligns across 7 bases. The ends lost 5 bases at V and 2 bases at J; junction bases unmatched: 12. Germline V gene data show CDR1 as LGHNA and CDR2 as YSLEER. The length of the CDR3 is 17 residues. CDR3 loop: CASSFSYDREGNQPQHF. The CDR3 coding sequence is TGCGCCAGCAGCTTTTCTTACGACAGGGAGGGCAATCAGCCCCAGCATTTT.

This clonotype occurred many times. This rearrangement joins TRBV6-1 to TRBJ2-7; D call uncertain. Germline CDR1 MNHNS, CDR2 SASEGT. Trimming took off 1 base at V and 0 bases at J, with 7 bases between the two ends. This CDR3 spans 14 amino acids. The CDR3 nucleotides read TGTGCCAGCAGTGAAGACATCAACTCCTACGAGCAGTACTTC. Its protein is CASSEDINSYEQYF.

This clonotype occurred a few times. The chain links TRBV9 to TRBJ1-2; D is undetermined. Germline V gene lookup returns CDR1 SGDLS and CDR2 YYNGEE. Trimming stripped 0 bases from V and 8 bases from J, with 14 bases between. The CDR3 is 14 amino acids. The CDR3 is CASSVAVLSDGYTF. The CDR3 DNA reads TGTGCCAGCAGCGTAGCGGTGTTATCTGACGGCTACACCTTC.

J is TRBJ2-6 and V is TRBV6-5, with D perhaps matching TRBD2 (6 bases). The V gene's germline CDR1 is MNHEY and CDR2 SVGAGI. The CDR3 has 16 residues. V gave up 1 base and J gave up 4 bases, with 11 bases separating them. The CDR3 DNA reads as TGTGCCAGCAGTTACTACGGGGGTGCCGGGGCCAACGTCCTGACTTTC. It yields the protein CASSYYGGAGANVLTF.

This chain connects TRBV5-5 to TRBJ2-1; possible D gene TRBD1, 6 bases. The ends were cut back, 4 bases at V and 6 bases at J, with 26 bases in the middle. The CDR3 consists of 18 residues. Germline lookup yields CDR1 SGHKS and CDR2 YYEKEE (reference sequence). CDR3 bases: TGTGCCAGCAGCCGAACCTACTCCCTCGGCACACAGGGCAATGAGCAGTTCTTC. Its protein is CASSRTYSLGTQGNEQFF.

The rearrangement joins TRBV5-4 to TRBJ2-7; 7 bases match TRBD2. The CDR3 extends over 14 amino acids. With 2 bases clipped from V and 1 base from J, the junction kept 3 bases outside the gene matches. Germline CDR1 reads SGHNT; CDR2 reads YYREEE (reference sequence). CDR3 bases: TGTGCCAGCAGCTTCTTCGGGGGGTCCTACGAGCAGTACTTC. The encoded protein is CASSFFGGSYEQYF.